This T cell receptor beta chain was sequenced in a study of early T cells in non-severe SARS-CoV-2 infection. This clonotype was seen repeatedly, ten times or more. MiXCR, run by TCRdb on the 5' RACE reads, gives a single entry per CDR3 protein. The sample yields about 59,000 distinct CDR3 sequences, around 13% seen once. Germline CDR1 SQVTM, CDR2 ANQGSEA. The CDR3 is 14 residues long. Between the trimmed V and J ends, which lost 0 bases and 7 bases, there was a span of 15 bases. This sequence joins TRBV29-1 and TRBJ1-1; no clear D gene. The TCR was taken from an adult who was a healthcare worker with PCR-confirmed SARS-CoV-2 infection or an uninfected control (not recorded which). The sequences come from whole blood, collected at baseline. CDR3 DNA sequence: TGCAGCGTTGAAGATCTTACGCCTCTGGGTGAAGCTTTCTTT. Translation: CSVEDLTPLGEAFF.